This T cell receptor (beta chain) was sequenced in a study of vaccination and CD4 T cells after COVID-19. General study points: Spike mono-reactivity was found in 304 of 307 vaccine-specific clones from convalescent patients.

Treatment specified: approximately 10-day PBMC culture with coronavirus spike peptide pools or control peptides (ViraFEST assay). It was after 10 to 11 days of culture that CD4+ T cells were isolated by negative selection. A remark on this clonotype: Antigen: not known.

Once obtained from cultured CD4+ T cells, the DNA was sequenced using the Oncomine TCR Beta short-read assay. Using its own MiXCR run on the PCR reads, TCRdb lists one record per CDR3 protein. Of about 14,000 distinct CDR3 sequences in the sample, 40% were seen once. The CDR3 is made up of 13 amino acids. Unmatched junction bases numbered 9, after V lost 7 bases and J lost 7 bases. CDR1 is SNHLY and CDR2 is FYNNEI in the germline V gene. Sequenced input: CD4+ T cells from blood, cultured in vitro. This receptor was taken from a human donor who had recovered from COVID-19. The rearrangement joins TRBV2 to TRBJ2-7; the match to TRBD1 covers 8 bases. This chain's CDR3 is CASIWTGTGEQYF. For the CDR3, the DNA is TGTGCCAGCATATGGACAGGGACGGGAGAGCAGTACTTC.